This passage covers 23 T cell receptor beta chains from one sample sequenced in a study of T cells in Graves' hyperthyroidism and ophthalmopathy. TCR beta CDR3 sequences were amplified from RNA transcripts. TCR CDR3 underwent first-round RT-PCR with the HTBI primer set. One entry per CDR3 protein, called by TCRdb with MiXCR from the multiplex PCR reads. The data show fewer than 650,000 distinct CDR3 sequences, roughly 15% seen once. The sequenced sample consisted of blood. The receptor set was obtained from a woman between 40 and 50 years old with Graves' ophthalmopathy.

This clonotype was seen more than once but under ten times. V gene TRBV10-3 combines with J gene TRBJ2-2; D remains ambiguous. V lost 10 bases, J lost 4 bases, and 13 bases lay in between. The CDR3 has 13 residues. The V gene's germline CDR1 is ENHRY and CDR2 SYGVKD. The CDR3 protein is CATRIEFTGELFF. Written as DNA, the CDR3 is TGTGCCACCCGGATTGAATTCACCGGGGAGCTGTTTTTT.

This clonotype occurred many times. The chain couples TRBV12-3 or TRBV12-4 to TRBJ1-1; a possible D gene is TRBD1 (5 bases). The CDR3 extends over 12 amino acids. Between the trimmed V and J ends, which lost 3 bases and 5 bases, there was a span of 7 bases. CDR3 DNA: TGTGCCAGCAGTTTCGAGGGGACTGAAGCTTTCTTT. Translating gives CASSFEGTEAFF.

This clonotype occurred once. The rearrangement joins TRBV6-2 or TRBV6-3 to TRBJ2-7; TRBD1 agrees at 7 bases. With 5 bases clipped from V and 0 bases from J, the junction kept 4 bases outside the gene matches. CDR1 MNHEY and CDR2 SVGEGT come from the germline V gene. CDR3 length equals 14 residues. DNA of the CDR3: TGTGCCAGCAGTGCGACAGGGCACTCCTACGAGCAGTACTTC. This gives the protein CASSATGHSYEQYF.

This clonotype was counted many times. DNA of the CDR3: TGTGCCAGCAGCCGGATTGGAGGCACTGAAGCTTTCTTT. Translating gives CASSRIGGTEAFF. The rearrangement joins TRBV28 to TRBJ1-1; unclear D gene. Between the trimmed V and J ends, which lost 6 bases and 4 bases, there was a span of 12 bases. Germline V gene sequence: CDR1 MDHEN, CDR2 SYDVKM. This CDR3 spans 13 amino acids. Full variable domain (missing parts from reference TRBV28 and TRBJ1-1): DVKVTQSSRYLVKRTGEKVFLECVQDMDHENMFWYRQDPGLGLRLIYFSYDVKMKEKGDIPEGYSVSREKKERFSLILESASTNQTSMYLCASSRIGGTEAFFGQGTRLTVV.

This clonotype was seen at least ten times. The chain joins TRBV20-1 to TRBJ2-5, with D possibly matching TRBD1 (6 bases). The CDR3 runs 12 residues. Germline values: CDR1 DFQATT, CDR2 SNEGSKA (reference sequence). V lost 6 bases to trimming and J lost 5 bases, with 13 bases between them. The CDR3 is CSAITGRETQYF. CDR3 nucleotides: TGCAGTGCGATTACAGGGCGGGAGACCCAGTACTTC.

There are many counts of this clonotype. The chain employs TRBV7-9 and TRBJ1-2; D perhaps matches TRBD1 (6 bases). There are 15 residues in the CDR3. Germline V lookup: CDR1 SEHNR, CDR2 FQNEAQ (reference sequence). The V gene lost 5 bases and the J gene lost 8 bases, with 21 bases spanning the gap. The CDR3 DNA reads TGTGCCAGCAGCCTGTCACAGGGAACGAATGAGGGCTACACCTTC. Its translation is CASSLSQGTNEGYTF.

Of note for this clonotype: A read error may produce the germline difference seen at one junction end. V is TRBV27 and J is TRBJ2-7; unclear D gene. Germline values: CDR1 MNHEY, CDR2 SMNVEV (reference sequence). The CDR3 runs 13 residues. Written as DNA, the CDR3 is TGTGCCGGCAGTTCGGGCGCTCCGTACGAGCAGTACTTC. Protein product: CAGSSGAPYEQYF.

V usage is TRBV28 and J usage is TRBJ2-7, with 10 bases fitting TRBD2. CDR1 MDHEN and CDR2 SYDVKM come from the germline V gene. This CDR3 comprises 19 residues. J lost 2 bases, V lost 2 bases, and 15 bases had no gene match. The CDR3 DNA is TGTGCCAGCAGTTTAGAGGTTTTGGGGACTAGCGAGACGACCTACGAGCAGTACTTC. It translates to CASSLEVLGTSETTYEQYF.

There are many counts of this clonotype. The rearrangement links TRBV12-3 or TRBV12-4 to TRBJ2-2; D uncertain. V dropped 2 bases and J dropped 6 bases, with 13 bases sitting between them. The CDR3 totals 15 residues. CDR3 nucleotide sequence: TGTGCCAGCAGTTTAACGATTCCCCTTGCCGGGGAGCTGTTTTTT. It specifies CASSLTIPLAGELFF.

This clonotype was seen more than once but under ten times. The gene calls are TRBV29-1 and TRBJ1-2; 9 nucleotides agree with TRBD1. With V trimmed by 6 bases and J by 4 bases, 12 bases remained unmatched. The CDR3 consists of 15 residues. Germline V CDR1 and CDR2: SQVTM, ANQGSEA. CDR3 nucleotides: TGCAGCGTAAAACCGCGACAGGGGGAATCCTATGGCTACACCTTC. Translating it yields CSVKPRQGESYGYTF.

This clonotype was counted at least ten times. V gene TRBV2 combines with J gene TRBJ1-1; TRBD1 might be the D (5 bases). This CDR3 is built from 14 residues. Germline V gene sequence: CDR1 SNHLY, CDR2 FYNNEI. Trimming cost V 7 bases and J 3 bases, with 15 bases left between them. Written as DNA, the CDR3 is TGTGCCAGCAAGAGGGCGGGGGGGGACACTGAAGCTTTCTTT. It is translated as CASKRAGGDTEAFF.

This clonotype was seen at least ten times. J is TRBJ2-5 and V is TRBV7-9; 8 nucleotides match TRBD2. With V trimmed by 5 bases and J by 1 base, 9 bases remained unmatched. CDR3 length equals 16 residues. The V gene's germline CDR1 is SEHNR and CDR2 FQNEAQ (reference sequence). CDR3 residues: CASSPPGTRPQETQYF. The CDR3 DNA sequence: TGTGCCAGCAGCCCCCCCGGGACTAGACCCCAAGAGACCCAGTACTTC. The full variable domain, completed using reference TRBV7-9 and TRBJ2-5, is DTGVSQNPRHKITKRGQNVTFRCDPISEHNRLYWYRQTLGQGPEFLTYFQNEAQLEKSRLLSDRFSAERPKGSFSTLEIQRTEQGDSAMYLCASSPPGTRPQETQYFGPGTRLLVL.

This clonotype was counted a few times. The J gene is TRBJ1-1, the V gene TRBV19; D is perhaps TRBD1 (5 bases). Germline assignment: CDR1 LNHDA and CDR2 SQIVND (reference sequence). The CDR3 sequence is 12 residues long. The V end lost 7 bases, the J end lost 7 bases, and 13 bases lay between the germline ends. CDR3 region: CASNWGTNEAFF. In DNA, the CDR3 is TGTGCCAGTAATTGGGGGACCAATGAAGCTTTCTTT.

This clonotype showed up many times. V and J are TRBV30 and TRBJ1-1; D not resolved. There are 11 residues in the CDR3. Germline CDR1 is GTSNPN and CDR2 is SVGIG (reference sequence). Trimming took off 5 bases at V and 1 base at J, with 5 bases between the two ends. CDR3: CAWARNTEAFF. CDR3 nucleotides: TGTGCCTGGGCTCGGAACACTGAAGCTTTCTTT.

This clonotype was seen ten or more times. The J gene is TRBJ1-1, the V gene TRBV14, with no clear D. Per germline, CDR1 SGHDN and CDR2 FVKESK. The CDR3 has 11 amino acids. V was pared by 3 bases and J by 10 bases, with 9 bases between. The CDR3 DNA follows: TGTGCCAGCAGCCACAACGAAGGAGCTTTCTTT. The encoded protein is CASSHNEGAFF.

The V and J genes are TRBV4-1 and TRBJ2-5; D is possibly TRBD1 or TRBD2 (6 bases each). This CDR3 is built from 14 residues. Trimming stripped 0 bases from V and 3 bases from J, with 8 bases between. CDR1 and CDR2 (germline): MGHRA, YSYEKL. The CDR3 here is CASSQERGEETQYF. As DNA, the CDR3 is TGCGCCAGCAGCCAAGAGAGGGGGGAAGAGACCCAGTACTTC.

This clonotype was seen ten or more times. This chain joins TRBV6-2 or TRBV6-3 and TRBJ1-5; maybe TRBD1 (6 bases). The CDR3 is 18 residues long. Germline V CDR1 and CDR2: MNHEY, SVGEGT. V gave up 2 bases and J gave up 3 bases, with 20 bases separating them. In DNA, the CDR3 is TGTGCCAGCAGTTACGGAGTCTGGGGGCAGGCAAACAATCAGCCCCAGCATTTT. Amino acids: CASSYGVWGQANNQPQHF.

This clonotype was seen repeatedly, ten times or more. The chain is built from TRBV7-2 and TRBJ2-7; 12 bases map to TRBD2. The CDR3 sequence is 18 residues long. Germline V lookup: CDR1 SGHTA, CDR2 FQGNSA. Germline trimming cut 0 bases from V and 3 bases from J; bases unmatched to any gene: 9. In DNA form, the CDR3 reads TGTGCCAGCAGCTTAGCCACAGGACTAGCGGGGCGGTACTACGAGCAGTACTTC. Its translation: CASSLATGLAGRYYEQYF.

This clonotype was recorded only once. The genes are TRBV6-2 or TRBV6-3 and TRBJ2-7; perhaps TRBD2 as D (5 bases). Germline V lookup: CDR1 MNHEY, CDR2 SVGEGT. V gave up 0 bases and J gave up 2 bases, with 14 bases separating them. The CDR3 runs 16 residues. The CDR3 reads CASSYSILDGAYEQYF. Written as DNA, the CDR3 is TGTGCCAGCAGTTACTCGATTCTTGACGGGGCCTACGAGCAGTACTTC.

V is TRBV3-1 and J is TRBJ1-3; D perhaps matches TRBD1 (5 bases). The CDR3 consists of 15 residues. Looked up from germline, CDR1 is LGHDT and CDR2 is YNNKEL (reference sequence). Deletions cut 2 bases from V and 3 bases from J, with 11 bases between. The CDR3 nucleotides are TGTGCCAGCAGCCAATTCGGAGGGGTTGGAAACACCATATATTTT. Protein sequence: CASSQFGGVGNTIYF.

This clonotype showed up many times. The chain couples TRBV12-3 or TRBV12-4 to TRBJ1-1; 9 nucleotides align to TRBD1. The length of the CDR3 is 16 residues. J was trimmed by 1 base and V by 5 bases; bases with no gene match: 8. In DNA form, the CDR3 reads TGTGCCAGCAGTCAAAGGACAGGGGCCAAGAACACTGAAGCTTTCTTT. Amino acid sequence: CASSQRTGAKNTEAFF.

Ten or more counts support this clonotype. This chain links TRBV7-2 with TRBJ2-7; 8 bases are shared with TRBD2. The CDR3 is 14 residues long. CDR1 is SGHTA and CDR2 is FQGNSA in the germline V gene. The V and J ends lost 5 bases and 1 base, in that order; junction bases with no gene match: 4. The CDR3 is CASSTGLASYEQYF. CDR3 nucleotide sequence: TGTGCCAGCAGCACCGGACTAGCTTCCTACGAGCAGTACTTC. The full variable domain, its missing parts supplied by reference TRBV7-2 and TRBJ2-7, is GAGVSQSPSNKVTEKGKDVELRCDPISGHTALYWYRQSLGQGLEFLIYFQGNSAPDKSGLPSDRFSAERTGGSVSTLTIQRTQQEDSAVYLCASSTGLASYEQYFGPGTRLTVT.

This clonotype has more than one count but fewer than ten. The J gene is TRBJ2-7, the V gene TRBV5-1; D may be TRBD2 (6 bases). The germline gives CDR1 SGHRS, CDR2 YFSETQ. The length of the CDR3 is 15 residues. V was trimmed by 2 bases and J by 3 bases, leaving 15 bases between them. CDR3 in DNA: TGCGCCAGCAGCTTCTATGGGGACTTGGGCTACGAGCAGTACTTC. It is translated as CASSFYGDLGYEQYF.